Detailed here is one TCR beta chain. The antigen it recognizes is unknown. HCMV serostatus was determined by detecting HCMV-specific IgG in serum with a commercial ELISA kit. Ficoll density gradient centrifugation was used to isolate peripheral blood mononuclear cells from blood. The sample originates from a study of T cells expressing NK-cell markers (TCRdb year 2020). For the wider study: About eight donors provided sorted CD3+CD56+NKG2C+, CD3+CD56+NKG2C- and CD3+CD56-NKG2C+ T-cell subsets, whose TCR beta-chain repertoires were profiled. Among the eight sequenced donors, only one was HCMV-seronegative, while the other seven were HCMV-seropositive. Randomly selected healthy volunteers, three men and five women, were used as the eight sequenced donors. The libraries were sequenced on Illumina HiSeq 2000/2500, MiSeq or NextSeq, producing 2 x 150 bp reads.

The germline V gene (reference sequence) provides CDR1 DFQATT and CDR2 SNEGSKA. The CDR3, from cysteine to phenylalanine, totals 14 residues. The DNA is unrecorded. TCRdb shows the sequencer as Illumina HiSeq 2000. 5'RACE template switching, by which a universal primer site and unique molecular identifiers were added, was used to make TCR beta cDNA libraries. Synthesis of cDNA was primed from the TCR beta constant segment and was followed by two consecutive PCR amplification steps. The study's processing was this. MIGEC was used to demultiplex reads and group reads by UMI, and MiTCR was used to assemble and quantify clonotypes. To exclude erroneous sequences, any TCR cDNA sequence not supported by at least two reads was discarded. The tcR package was used for downstream repertoire analysis, and clonotypes were matched across fractions by CDR3 nucleotide sequence plus V segment. VDJmatch was used to annotate antigen specificity against VDJdb, with one amino acid substitution in CDR3 allowed. Each CDR3 protein sequence appears as one entry after TCRdb reprocessed the reads, and no DNA is included. TCRdb's processing, not the authors' own work, is the source of the V and J calls. The sample table includes 150,000 or so distinct CDR3 sequences. More than 35% of the sample is in the top ten clones.

Study-wide conclusions, independent of this receptor: Those dominant clonotypes were again the most abundant among CD3+CD56-NKG2C+ cells in a handful of donors, at roughly 28.3-65%. In more than five donors, the dominant CD3+CD56+NKG2C+ clonotypes ranked among the top 10 CD8+ clonotypes, making up about 1.0-7.5% of CD8+ T cells. It remained unclear whether the expanded NKG2C-expressing T cell clones were specific for HCMV antigens.

Sequenced: blood T cells: a sorted CD56 or NKG2C T cell subset, CD4+ or CD8+ T cells, or bulk PBMC T cells (not recorded which). The receptor was isolated from a woman in her forties or fifties in good health. Donor details come from another sample of the same person, matched by shared clones. The V gene is TRBV20-1 and the J gene is TRBJ2-3; TCRdb's assignment of TRBD2 cannot be checked, as there is no DNA. The CDR3 is CSASPAGEEDTQYF.